Shown below are 6 T cell receptor beta chains from a single sample sequenced in a study of siplizumab effects on memory and regulatory T cells. Sequenced by immunoSEQ multiplex PCR; TCRdb stores in-frame clones only, minus some. The sample gives 6,500 to 8,500 clones, around 66% of which show up once; around 50% is in the top ten. The specimen sequenced was effector memory CD8+ T cells sorted from blood. Documented subset: unstimulated CD8+ effector memory T cells. All receptors come from a human donor in good health.

This clone was found a few times. The J gene is TRBJ1-5, the V gene TRBV15; D is undetermined. The CDR3 runs to 18 residues. The ends were cut back, 0 bases at V and 2 bases at J, with 17 bases in the middle. Per the germline V gene, CDR1 is LNHNV and CDR2 is YYDKDF (reference sequence). This CDR3 is CATSRDSNIGEGNQPQHF. CDR3 coding DNA: TGTGCCACCAGCAGAGATAGTAATATCGGGGAGGGCAATCAGCCCCAGCATTTT.

The chain's CDR3 is CASSLVTWEGCYNEQFF. In DNA form, the CDR3 reads TGTGCCAGCAGCTTAGTAACTTGGGAGGGGTGCTACAATGAGCAGTTCTTC. The rearrangement uses TRBV7-6 and TRBJ2-1; 7 bases line up with TRBD2. Trimming at V came to 1 base and at J to 3 bases, leaving 9 bases not matched to a gene. Per germline, CDR1 SGHVS and CDR2 FNYEAQ. The CDR3 runs 17 residues. Variable domain in full (rest from reference TRBV7-6 and TRBJ2-1): GAGVSQSPRYKVTKRGQDVALRCDPISGHVSLYWYRQALGQGPEFLTYFNYEAQQDKSGLPNDRFSAERPEGSISTLTIQRTEQRDSAMYRCASSLVTWEGCYNEQFFGPGTRLTVL.

The J gene is TRBJ2-3, the V gene TRBV7-3; D may be TRBD2 (5 bases). V lost 8 bases and J lost 4, with 10 bases in between. Germline lookup yields CDR1 SGHTA and CDR2 FQGTGA. This CDR3 spans 12 amino acids. This chain's CDR3 is CASGSNADTQYF. The CDR3 DNA reads as TGTGCCAGCGGGAGTAACGCAGATACGCAGTATTTT.

The CDR3 here is CASSLTGDYNEQFF. The CDR3 DNA is TGTGCCAGCAGCCTGACAGGGGACTACAATGAGCAGTTCTTC. This rearrangement joins TRBV7-3 to TRBJ2-1; 8 bases line up with TRBD1. Germline values: CDR1 SGHTA, CDR2 FQGTGA. J gave up 3 bases and V 5 bases, and 3 bases lay outside the gene matches. The CDR3 length is 14 residues.

V gene TRBV19 combines with J gene TRBJ2-1; TRBD2 matches 10 bases. The CDR3 loop spans 16 amino acids. With V trimmed by 4 bases and J by 4 bases, 7 bases remained unmatched. Germline assignment: CDR1 LNHDA and CDR2 SQIVND (reference sequence). The CDR3, as DNA: TGTGCCAGTAGTACTGGACTAGCGGTACGATACAATGAGCAGTTCTTC. This encodes CASSTGLAVRYNEQFF.

The rearrangement joins TRBV6-5 to TRBJ2-5; tentatively, D is TRBD1 (6 bases). CDR1 MNHEY and CDR2 SVGAGI come from the germline V gene. This CDR3 region has 15 residues. V dropped 5 bases and J dropped 0 bases, with 13 bases sitting between them. This CDR3 is CASSRTRGYQETQYF. DNA for the CDR3: TGTGCCAGCAGTCGGACAAGGGGGTACCAAGAGACCCAGTACTTC.